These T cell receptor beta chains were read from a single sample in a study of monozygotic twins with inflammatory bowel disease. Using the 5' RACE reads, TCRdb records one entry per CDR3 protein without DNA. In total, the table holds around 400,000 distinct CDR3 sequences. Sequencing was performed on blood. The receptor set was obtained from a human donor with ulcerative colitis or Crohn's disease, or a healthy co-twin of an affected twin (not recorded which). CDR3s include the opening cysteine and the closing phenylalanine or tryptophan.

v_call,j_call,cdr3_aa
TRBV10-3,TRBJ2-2,CAIRDTGELFF
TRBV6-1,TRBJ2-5,CASSVTGRKETQYF
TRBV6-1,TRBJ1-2,CASRHPGTGARSGYGYTF
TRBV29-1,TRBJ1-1,CSVDPTGFGTEAFF
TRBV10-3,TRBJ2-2,CATQGGAGLGPRELFF
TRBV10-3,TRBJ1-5,CAIGKTEDYQPQHF
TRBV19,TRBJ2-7,CASSMGLSEQYF
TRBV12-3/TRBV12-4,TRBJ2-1,CASSPFLGDSYNEQFF
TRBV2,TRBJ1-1,CASSKGDTEAFF
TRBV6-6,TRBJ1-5,CASRQYYSNQPQHF
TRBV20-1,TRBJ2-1,CSATLLAGASEQFF
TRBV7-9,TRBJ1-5,CASSVSNQPQHF
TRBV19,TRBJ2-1,CASKTGTSGAYEQFF
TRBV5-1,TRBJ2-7,CASSLMGTYEQYF
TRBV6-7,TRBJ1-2,CASSPTPPQAIGGYGYTF
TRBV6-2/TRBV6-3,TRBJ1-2,CASRPIDRAFTQKQGHGYTF
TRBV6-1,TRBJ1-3,CASRSTGLSGNTIYF
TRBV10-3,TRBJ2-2,CAISETGGGRSGELFF
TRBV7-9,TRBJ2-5,CASSLGGLAEETQYF
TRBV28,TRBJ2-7,CASSLLNTDYEQYF
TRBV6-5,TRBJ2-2,CASSYSARGPAGELFF
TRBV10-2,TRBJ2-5,CASRHQGASMKTQYF
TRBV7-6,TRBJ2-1,CASSPYKNYEQFF
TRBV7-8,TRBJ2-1,CASSHQSIGLAGVYEQFF
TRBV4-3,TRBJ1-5,CASSPDLQVQPQHF